Listed here are 15 T cell receptor beta chains from one sample, sequenced in a study of blood T cell repertoires in COVID-19. Clones were read by immunoSEQ multiplex PCR, and TCRdb kept only the in-frame ones, dropping some. The table includes 150,000 to 160,000 clones, 75% to 90% detected once. The sample taken for sequencing was peripheral blood. These receptors all come from a woman aged 40 to 50 with acute or convalescent COVID-19.

This chain links TRBV5-1 with TRBJ2-2; TRBD1 matches at 7 bases. V gave up 0 bases and J gave up 0 bases; unmatched junction bases: 8. This CDR3 spans 18 amino acids. The germline CDR1 and CDR2 sequences are SGHRS and YFSETQ. CDR3 residues: CASSLARGQDPNTGELFF. CDR3 DNA sequence: TGCGCCAGCAGCTTGGCCAGAGGACAGGACCCGAACACCGGGGAGCTGTTTTTT.

The rearrangement joins TRBV11-2 to TRBJ2-2; TRBD2 agrees at 9 bases. Germline V gives CDR1 SGHAT, CDR2 FQNNGV. V lost 5 bases and J lost 4; bases outside the gene matches: 11. This CDR3 contains 17 residues. CDR3 residues: CASSPRRLAELTGELFF. CDR3 nucleotide sequence: TGTGCCAGCAGCCCCAGACGACTAGCGGAGCTCACCGGGGAGCTGTTTTTT.

This chain connects TRBV5-5 to TRBJ2-7, with 10 bases fitting TRBD1. Germline lookup yields CDR1 SGHKS and CDR2 YYEKEE (reference sequence). The CDR3 runs 16 residues. The V segment lost 1 base and the J segment 5 bases; nucleotides outside the gene matches: 9. CDR3 residues: CASSLSRGQGVHEQYF. In DNA form, the CDR3 reads TGTGCCAGCAGCTTGTCTCGTGGACAGGGGGTCCACGAGCAGTACTTC.

This chain links TRBV4-1 with TRBJ2-7; the match to TRBD1 covers 9 bases. V lost 1 base and J lost 4; bases outside the gene matches: 2. There are 14 residues in the CDR3. Germline loops: CDR1 MGHRA, CDR2 YSYEKL. This CDR3 reads CASSQGDRVYEQYF. The DNA of the CDR3 is TGCGCCAGCAGCCAAGGGGACAGGGTATACGAGCAGTACTTC.

The chain combines TRBV19 with TRBJ1-2; the D gene is possibly TRBD1 (6 bases). The germline V gene encodes CDR1 LNHDA and CDR2 SQIVND (reference sequence). The CDR3 is 13 amino acids. Deletions cut 2 bases from V and 8 bases from J, with 12 bases between. CDR3 in amino acids: CASSITSGVGYTF. CDR3 coding DNA: TGTGCCAGTAGTATAACTTCAGGGGTCGGCTACACCTTC.

V is TRBV2 and J is TRBJ2-7; 9 bases are a match to TRBD1. V lost 2 bases, J lost 3 bases, and 11 bases stayed unmatched. This CDR3 has 17 residues. Germline loops: CDR1 SNHLY, CDR2 FYNNEI. CDR3 in DNA: TGTGCCAGCAGTGAAACCCTACTTGGACAGGGGATCTACGAGCAGTACTTC. Protein sequence: CASSETLLGQGIYEQYF.

J is TRBJ1-2 and V is TRBV2; a weak D match, TRBD1 (5 bases). Germline V gene data show CDR1 as SNHLY and CDR2 as FYNNEI. CDR3 size: 14 residues. Trimming took 4 bases from V and 4 from J, leaving 13 bases between them. The CDR3, as DNA: TGTGCCAGCAGTGTTGGGACTGACGTCTATGGCTACACCTTC. Translating gives CASSVGTDVYGYTF.

This chain uses TRBV11-2 with TRBJ2-7; the D gene is possibly TRBD2 (5 bases). The CDR3 has 15 residues. Germline V gives CDR1 SGHAT, CDR2 FQNNGV. Trimming cost V 0 bases and J 1 base, with 10 bases left between them. For the CDR3, the DNA is TGTGCCAGCAGCTTAGACCGGGGTGGGTCCTACGAGCAGTACTTC. Translated, it gives CASSLDRGGSYEQYF. Full variable domain (rest looked up from reference TRBV11-2 and TRBJ2-7): EAGVAQSPRYKIIEKRQSVAFWCNPISGHATLYWYQQILGQGPKLLIQFQNNGVVDDSQLPKDRFSAERLKGVDSTLKIQPAKLEDSAVYLCASSLDRGGSYEQYFGPGTRLTVT.

V gene TRBV11-3 combines with J gene TRBJ2-7; a possible D gene is TRBD2 (5 bases). The CDR3 has 18 amino acids. CDR1 SGHNT and CDR2 YENEEA come from the germline V gene. Trimming left V 5 bases short and J 3 bases short, with 26 bases between. CDR3 loop: CASSRTLPTRGRLYEQYF. The CDR3 nucleotides are TGTGCCAGCAGCCGTACGCTCCCCACTAGAGGCCGACTCTACGAGCAGTACTTC.

The chain carries TRBV4-2 and TRBJ2-2; 7 bases agree with TRBD2. J gave up 7 bases and V 2 bases, and 13 bases lay outside the gene matches. The CDR3 has 17 amino acids. CDR1 LGHNA and CDR2 YNFKEQ come from the germline V gene. CDR3 in amino acids: CASSQPDSGYEVGELFF. CDR3 bases: TGTGCCAGCAGCCAACCAGATAGCGGGTACGAGGTCGGGGAGCTGTTTTTT.

In its sample, this clone was seen once. This chain uses TRBV27 with TRBJ2-1; D is perhaps TRBD2 (6 bases). The CDR3 has 16 amino acids. Deletions cut 0 bases from V and 0 bases from J, with 9 bases between. Per the germline V gene, CDR1 is MNHEY and CDR2 is SMNVEV (reference sequence). CDR3 in amino acids: CASSLSRGSSYNEQFF. The CDR3 DNA reads as TGTGCCAGCAGTTTATCCCGGGGGAGCTCCTACAATGAGCAGTTCTTC.

The CDR3 nucleotides are TGTGCCAGCAGTCCCCATTCGACAGGGAGTCAGCCCCAGCATTTT. It yields the protein CASSPHSTGSQPQHF. The chain uses TRBV28 and TRBJ1-5; TRBD1 aligns across 7 bases. From germline, CDR1 is MDHEN and CDR2 SYDVKM. This CDR3 has 15 amino acids. With V trimmed by 5 bases and J by 6 bases, 10 bases remained unmatched. The full variable domain, rest sourced from reference TRBV28 and TRBJ1-5, is DVKVTQSSRYLVKRTGEKVFLECVQDMDHENMFWYRQDPGLGLRLIYFSYDVKMKEKGDIPEGYSVSREKKERFSLILESASTNQTSMYLCASSPHSTGSQPQHFGDGTRLSIL.

The chain links TRBV11-2 to TRBJ1-1; 8 positions agree with TRBD1. The CDR3 has 14 residues. The germline V gene has CDR1 SGHAT and CDR2 FQNNGV. V trimming: 4 bases; J trimming: 7 bases; junction bases outside the gene matches: 8. The CDR3 sequence is CASSSPRGLGEAFF. The CDR3 coding sequence is TGTGCCAGCAGCTCTCCCAGGGGGCTCGGTGAAGCTTTCTTT. Full variable domain (missing parts from reference TRBV11-2 and TRBJ1-1): EAGVAQSPRYKIIEKRQSVAFWCNPISGHATLYWYQQILGQGPKLLIQFQNNGVVDDSQLPKDRFSAERLKGVDSTLKIQPAKLEDSAVYLCASSSPRGLGEAFFGQGTRLTVV.

The gene calls are TRBV4-1 and TRBJ2-2; D unresolved. The CDR3 is 14 amino acids. Germline values: CDR1 MGHRA, CDR2 YSYEKL. The germline V and J ends were trimmed by 3 bases and 6 bases, with 11 bases remaining between them. The CDR3 region has the DNA TGCGCCAGCAGCCAGACGGAAGGAGCCGGGGAGCTGTTTTTT. Translated, it gives CASSQTEGAGELFF.

This rearrangement joins TRBV9 to TRBJ2-7; D possibly corresponds to TRBD2 (5 bases). Germline V CDR1 and CDR2: SGDLS, YYNGEE. This CDR3 has 12 residues. V lost 2 bases and J 3 bases, leaving 6 bases between the germline ends. In DNA form, the CDR3 reads TGTGCCAGCAGCGTTAGCGACTACGAGCAGTACTTC. Encoded protein: CASSVSDYEQYF.